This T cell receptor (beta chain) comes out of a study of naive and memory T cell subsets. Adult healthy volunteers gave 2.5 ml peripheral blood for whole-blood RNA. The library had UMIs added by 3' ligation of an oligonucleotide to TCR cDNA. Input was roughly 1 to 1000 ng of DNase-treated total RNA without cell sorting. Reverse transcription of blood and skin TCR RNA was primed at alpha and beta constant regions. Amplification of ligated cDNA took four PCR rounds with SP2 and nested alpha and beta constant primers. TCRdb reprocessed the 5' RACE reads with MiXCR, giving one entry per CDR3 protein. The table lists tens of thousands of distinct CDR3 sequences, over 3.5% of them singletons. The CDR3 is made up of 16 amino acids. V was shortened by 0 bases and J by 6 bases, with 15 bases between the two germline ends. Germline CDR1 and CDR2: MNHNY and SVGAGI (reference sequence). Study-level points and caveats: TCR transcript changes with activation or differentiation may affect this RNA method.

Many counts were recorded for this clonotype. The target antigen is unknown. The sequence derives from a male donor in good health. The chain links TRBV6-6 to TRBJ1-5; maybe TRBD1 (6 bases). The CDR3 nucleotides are TGTGCCAGCAGTTACTCGAGAGCCGGGGGCTTTCAGCCCCAGCATTTT. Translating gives CASSYSRAGGFQPQHF.